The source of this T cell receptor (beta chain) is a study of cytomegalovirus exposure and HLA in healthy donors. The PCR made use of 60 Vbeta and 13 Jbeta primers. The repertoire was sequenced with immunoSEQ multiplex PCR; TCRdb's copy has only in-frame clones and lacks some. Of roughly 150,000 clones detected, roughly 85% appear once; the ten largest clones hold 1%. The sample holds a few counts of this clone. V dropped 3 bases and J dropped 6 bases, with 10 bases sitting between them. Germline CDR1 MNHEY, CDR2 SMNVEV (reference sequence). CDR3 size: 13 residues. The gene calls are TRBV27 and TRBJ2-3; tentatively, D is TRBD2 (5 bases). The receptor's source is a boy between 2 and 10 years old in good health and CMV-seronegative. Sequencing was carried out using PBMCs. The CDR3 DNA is TGTGCCAGCAGTTTTACTAGTTTGGATACGCAGTATTTT. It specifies CASSFTSLDTQYF.